Below are 6 T cell receptor beta chains sequenced from a single sample in a study of vaccination and CD4 T cells after COVID-19. These receptors have no known antigen. With the Oncomine TCR Beta short-read assay, DNA from cultured CD4+ T cells was sequenced. TCRdb independently ran MiXCR on the PCR reads; one entry per CDR3 protein. The repertoire holds around 13,000 distinct CDR3 sequences, with 70% to 80% as singletons. The treatment denotes: approximately 11-day PBMC culture with coronavirus spike peptide pools or control peptides (ViraFEST assay). Sequenced sample: CD4+ T cells from blood, cultured in vitro. The source of these receptors is a human donor who had recovered from COVID-19.

The chain recombines TRBV6-1 with TRBJ1-5; 7 bases are a match to TRBD1. The germline gives CDR1 MNHNS, CDR2 SASEGT. This CDR3 has 15 residues. V gave up 5 bases and J gave up 3 bases; unmatched junction bases: 7. The CDR3 region has the DNA TGTGCCAGCAGTCGGGACAGCACTTCCAATCAGCCCCAGCATTTT. Translating gives CASSRDSTSNQPQHF.

The genes are TRBV24-1 and TRBJ2-2; D may be TRBD2 (6 bases). V lost 4 bases, J lost 5 bases, and 13 bases lay in between. This CDR3 has 15 residues. Germline CDR1 is KGHDR and CDR2 is SFDVKD. CDR3 sequence: CATSEVGLRTGELFF. The CDR3 nucleotides are TGTGCCACCAGTGAAGTGGGACTCCGGACCGGGGAGCTGTTTTTT.

This clonotype has a handful of counts. The chain couples TRBV30 to TRBJ1-1; no clear D gene. Germline V gives CDR1 GTSNPN, CDR2 SVGIG (reference sequence). Deletions cut 4 bases from V and 4 bases from J, with 19 bases between. CDR3 size: 15 residues. Here the CDR3 DNA reads TGTGCCTGGAACCTCCAGACGGGGTTGGGCACTGAAGCTTTCTTT. Translating gives CAWNLQTGLGTEAFF.

The rearrangement uses TRBV2 and TRBJ1-2; 7 positions match TRBD1. CDR3 length: 15 residues. Germline loops: CDR1 SNHLY, CDR2 FYNNEI. The trim removed 6 bases at V and 0 bases at J, leaving 7 bases unmatched. For the CDR3, the DNA is TGTGCCAGCAGCCACCAAGGGACAGCTAACTATGGCTACACCTTC. It encodes CASSHQGTANYGYTF.

V and J are TRBV28 and TRBJ2-5; 7 bases are a match to TRBD2. This CDR3 region has 15 residues. Germline assignment: CDR1 MDHEN and CDR2 SYDVKM. The ends lost 5 bases at V and 7 bases at J; junction bases unmatched: 13. CDR3 coding DNA: TGTGCCAGCAGTCCCCGGGAGGCGGTAAGGGGGACCCAGTACTTC. It specifies CASSPREAVRGTQYF.

A single count supports this clonotype. This chain connects TRBV19 to TRBJ1-5; TRBD1 matches at 7 bases. V shed 4 bases and J 0 bases; nucleotides not matched to a gene: 6. In germline, CDR1 is LNHDA, CDR2 SQIVND (reference sequence). The CDR3 spans 16 residues. The CDR3 DNA sequence: TGTGCCAGTAGTACACTGGGACAGTTTAGCAATCAGCCCCAGCATTTT. It specifies CASSTLGQFSNQPQHF.